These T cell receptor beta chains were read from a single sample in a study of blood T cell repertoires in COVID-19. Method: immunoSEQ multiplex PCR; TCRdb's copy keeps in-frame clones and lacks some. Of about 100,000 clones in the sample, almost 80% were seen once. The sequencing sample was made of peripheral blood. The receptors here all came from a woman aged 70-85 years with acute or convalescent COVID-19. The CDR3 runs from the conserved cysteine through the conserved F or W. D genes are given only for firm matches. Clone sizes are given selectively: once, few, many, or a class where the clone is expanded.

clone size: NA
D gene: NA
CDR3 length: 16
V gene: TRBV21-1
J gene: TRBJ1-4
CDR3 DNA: TGTGCCAGCAGCAACTGGCAGGGGGCAACTAATGAAAAACTGTTTTTT
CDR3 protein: CASSNWQGATNEKLFF

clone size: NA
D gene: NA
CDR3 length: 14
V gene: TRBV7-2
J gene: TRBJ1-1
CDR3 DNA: TGTGCCAGCAGCTTTGCTAGGGGCGGCACTGAAGCTTTCTTT
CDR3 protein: CASSFARGGTEAFF

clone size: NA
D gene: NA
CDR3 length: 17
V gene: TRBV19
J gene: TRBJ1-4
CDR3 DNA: TGTGCCAGTAGTATTATGGCTGAGGGCGGTCCTAATGAAAAACTGTTTTTT
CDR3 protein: CASSIMAEGGPNEKLFF

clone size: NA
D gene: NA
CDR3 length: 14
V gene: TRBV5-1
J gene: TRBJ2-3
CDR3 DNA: TGCGCCAGCAGCTTAGACAAATTCACAGATACGCAGTATTTT
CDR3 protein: CASSLDKFTDTQYF

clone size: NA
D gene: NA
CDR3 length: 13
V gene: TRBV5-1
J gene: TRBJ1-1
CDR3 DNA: TGCGCCAGCAGTTCTAGGGAGGATGCTGAAGCTTTCTTT
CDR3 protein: CASSSREDAEAFF

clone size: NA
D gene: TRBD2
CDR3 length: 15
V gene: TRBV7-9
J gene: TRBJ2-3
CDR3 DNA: TGTGCCAGCAGCTTAAGCGGGGGGGGCCCCGTTACGCAGTATTTT
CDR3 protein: CASSLSGGGPVTQYF

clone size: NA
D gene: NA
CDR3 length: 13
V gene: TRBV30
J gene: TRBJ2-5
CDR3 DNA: TGTGCCTGGAGTGCGAACTACCTGGAGACCCAGTACTTC
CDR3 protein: CAWSANYLETQYF

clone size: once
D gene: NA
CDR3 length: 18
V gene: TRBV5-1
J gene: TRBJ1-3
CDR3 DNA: TGCGCCAGCAGCTTGACCCTTGGGACATCTGCCTCTGGAAACACCATATATTTT
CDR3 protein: CASSLTLGTSASGNTIYF

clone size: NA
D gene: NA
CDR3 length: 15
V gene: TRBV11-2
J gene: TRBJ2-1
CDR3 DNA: TGTGCCAGCAGCTCCTCCGGTGGAGGGGCCGGTGAGCAGTTCTTC
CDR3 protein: CASSSSGGGAGEQFF

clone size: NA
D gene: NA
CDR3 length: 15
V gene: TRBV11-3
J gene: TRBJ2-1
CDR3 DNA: TGTGCCAGCGGGCAGGGCCAAGGGGCCTACAATGAGCAGTTCTTC
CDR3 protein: CASGQGQGAYNEQFF

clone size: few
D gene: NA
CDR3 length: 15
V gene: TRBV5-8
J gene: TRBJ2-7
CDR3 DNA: TGTGCCAGCAGCTTGATCCCCCAGGGTACCTACGAGCAGTACTTC
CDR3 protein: CASSLIPQGTYEQYF

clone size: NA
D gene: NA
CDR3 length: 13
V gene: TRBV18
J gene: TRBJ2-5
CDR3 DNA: TGTGCCAGCTCATCGGCGGGATTGGAGACCCAGTACTTC
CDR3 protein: CASSSAGLETQYF

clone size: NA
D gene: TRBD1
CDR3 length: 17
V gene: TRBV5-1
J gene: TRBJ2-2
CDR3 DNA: TGCGCCAGCAGCTTGGTTACAGGGGCTATTGGCACCGGGGAGCTGTTTTTT
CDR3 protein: CASSLVTGAIGTGELFF

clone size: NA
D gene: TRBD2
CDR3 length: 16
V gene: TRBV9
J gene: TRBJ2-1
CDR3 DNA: TGTGCCAGCAGCGTAAGGGTAGCGGGGAACCGGAATGAGCAGTTCTTC
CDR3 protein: CASSVRVAGNRNEQFF

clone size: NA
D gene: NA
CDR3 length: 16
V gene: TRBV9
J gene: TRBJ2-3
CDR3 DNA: TGTGCCAGCAGCGTACAGGTGGGTGGGGGGACAGATACGCAGTATTTT
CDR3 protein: CASSVQVGGGTDTQYF

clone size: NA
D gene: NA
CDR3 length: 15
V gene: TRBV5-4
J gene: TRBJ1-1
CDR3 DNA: TGTGCCAGCAGCCCGGCGGGTGAATCGAACACTGAAGCTTTCTTT
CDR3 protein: CASSPAGESNTEAFF

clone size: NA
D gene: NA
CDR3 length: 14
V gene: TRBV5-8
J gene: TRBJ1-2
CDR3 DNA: TGTGCCAGCAGCCCCCGGGACAAACACCATGGCTACACCTTC
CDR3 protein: CASSPRDKHHGYTF

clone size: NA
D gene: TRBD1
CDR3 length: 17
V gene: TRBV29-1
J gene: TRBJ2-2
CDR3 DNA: TGCAGCGCTGCCCGCACAGGGGGCGACCAGAACACCGGGGAGCTGTTTTTT
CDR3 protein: CSAARTGGDQNTGELFF

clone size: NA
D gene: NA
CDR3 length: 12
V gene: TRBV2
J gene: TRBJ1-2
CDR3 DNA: TGTGCCAGCAGTGAAGTCGAAGACTGGAACACCTTC
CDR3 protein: CASSEVEDWNTF

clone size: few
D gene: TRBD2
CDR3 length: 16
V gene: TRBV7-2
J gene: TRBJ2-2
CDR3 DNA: TGTGCCAGCAGCGCTAGCGGGGGGGCGAGGACCGGGGAGCTGTTTTTT
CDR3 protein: CASSASGGARTGELFF

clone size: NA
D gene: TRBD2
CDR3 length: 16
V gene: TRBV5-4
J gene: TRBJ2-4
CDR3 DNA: TGTGCCAGCAGCTTGGGCCCAACTAGCGACCAAAACATTCAGTACTTC
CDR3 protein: CASSLGPTSDQNIQYF

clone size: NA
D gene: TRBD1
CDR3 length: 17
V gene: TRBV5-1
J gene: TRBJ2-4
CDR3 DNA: TGCGCCAGCAGCGACACGACAGGGGGCCGAGCCAAAAACATTCAGTACTTC
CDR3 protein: CASSDTTGGRAKNIQYF

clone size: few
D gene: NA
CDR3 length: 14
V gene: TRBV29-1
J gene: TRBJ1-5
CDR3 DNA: TGCAGCGTTCAGCAGGGGAACGGCAATCAGCCCCAGCATTTT
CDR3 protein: CSVQQGNGNQPQHF

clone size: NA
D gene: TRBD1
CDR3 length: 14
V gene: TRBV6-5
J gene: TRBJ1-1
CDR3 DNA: TGTGCCAGCAGACCGACAGGGATTGGCACTGAAGCTTTCTTT
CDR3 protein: CASRPTGIGTEAFF

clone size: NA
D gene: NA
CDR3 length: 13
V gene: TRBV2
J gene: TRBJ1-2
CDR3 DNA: TGTGCCAGCAGTAGGTCGACATCCTATGGCTACACCTTC
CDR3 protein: CASSRSTSYGYTF

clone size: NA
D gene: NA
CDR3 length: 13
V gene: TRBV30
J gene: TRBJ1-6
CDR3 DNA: TGTGCCTGGAGTGATATGACAGGATCACCCCTCCACTTT
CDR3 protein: CAWSDMTGSPLHF

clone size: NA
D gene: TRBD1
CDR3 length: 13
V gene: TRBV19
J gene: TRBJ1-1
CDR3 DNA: TGTGCCAGCGGACAGGACGTGAACACTGAAGCTTTCTTT
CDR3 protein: CASGQDVNTEAFF

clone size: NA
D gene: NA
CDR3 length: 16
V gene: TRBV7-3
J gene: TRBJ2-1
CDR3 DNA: TGTGCCAGCAGCTTAAACCCAGGGGTTGGGGTAAATGAGCAGTTCTTC
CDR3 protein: CASSLNPGVGVNEQFF

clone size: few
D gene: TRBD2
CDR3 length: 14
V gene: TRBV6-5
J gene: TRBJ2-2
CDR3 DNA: TGTGCCAGCAGGGCGGGGGAGGTCACCGGGGAGCTGTTTTTT
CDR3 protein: CASRAGEVTGELFF

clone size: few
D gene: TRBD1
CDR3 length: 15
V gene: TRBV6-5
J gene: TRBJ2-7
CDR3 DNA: TGTGCCAGCACATCCTGGACAGGGAGCTCCTACGAGCAGTACTTC
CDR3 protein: CASTSWTGSSYEQYF

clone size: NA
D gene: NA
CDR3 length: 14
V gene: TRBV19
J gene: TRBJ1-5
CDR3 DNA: TGTGCCAGTAGTATGGGCAGGGGCCCTCAGCCCCAGCATTTT
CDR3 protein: CASSMGRGPQPQHF

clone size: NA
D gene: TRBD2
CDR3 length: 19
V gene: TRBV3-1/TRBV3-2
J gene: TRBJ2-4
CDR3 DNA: TGTGCCAGCAGCCAAGAAAACTCCTTAGCGGGGGGGCCTCGAAACATTCAGTACTTC
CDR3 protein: CASSQENSLAGGPRNIQYF

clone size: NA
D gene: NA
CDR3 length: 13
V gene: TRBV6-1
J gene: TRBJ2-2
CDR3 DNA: TGTGCCAGCAGTGAAGTGAGGGTCGGGGAGCTGTTTTTT
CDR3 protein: CASSEVRVGELFF

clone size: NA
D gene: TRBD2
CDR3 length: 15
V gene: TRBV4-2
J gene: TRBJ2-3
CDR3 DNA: TGTGCCAGCAGCCGCCTCGGGGGGGTCTCAGATACGCAGTATTTT
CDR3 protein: CASSRLGGVSDTQYF

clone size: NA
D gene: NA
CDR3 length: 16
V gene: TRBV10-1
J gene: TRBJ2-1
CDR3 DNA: TGCGCCAGCAGTGAGTCCACAGGATACCCCTACAATGAGCAGTTCTTC
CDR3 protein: CASSESTGYPYNEQFF

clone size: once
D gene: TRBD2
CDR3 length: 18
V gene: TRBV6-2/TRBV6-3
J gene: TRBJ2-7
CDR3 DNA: TGTGCCAGCAGTTACAGCACCGAGACTAGCGGGAGTTCCTACGAGCAGTACTTC
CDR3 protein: CASSYSTETSGSSYEQYF

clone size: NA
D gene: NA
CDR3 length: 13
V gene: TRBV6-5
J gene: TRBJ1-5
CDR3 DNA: TGTGCCAGCCACGAGGGGGTGGTTCAGCCCCAGCATTTT
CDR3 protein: CASHEGVVQPQHF

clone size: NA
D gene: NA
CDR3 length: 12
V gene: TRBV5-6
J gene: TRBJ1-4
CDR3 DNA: TGTGCCAGCAGCGTAGTCCCTGAAAAACTGTTTTTT
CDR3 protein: CASSVVPEKLFF

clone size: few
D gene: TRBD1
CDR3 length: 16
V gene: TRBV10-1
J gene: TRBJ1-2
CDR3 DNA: TGCGCCAGCAGTGGGGACAGGGGGCTTGGTGACTATGGCTACACCTTC
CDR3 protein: CASSGDRGLGDYGYTF

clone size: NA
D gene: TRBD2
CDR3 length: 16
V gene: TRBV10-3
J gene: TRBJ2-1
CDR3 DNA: TGTGCCATCAGTGAGTCAAGCGGGAGCTCCTACAATGAGCAGTTCTTC
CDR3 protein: CAISESSGSSYNEQFF

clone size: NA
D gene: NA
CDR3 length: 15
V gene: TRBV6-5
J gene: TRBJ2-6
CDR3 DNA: TGTGCCAGCAGTTACGTCGGGTTCGGGGCCAACGTCCTGACTTTC
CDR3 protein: CASSYVGFGANVLTF

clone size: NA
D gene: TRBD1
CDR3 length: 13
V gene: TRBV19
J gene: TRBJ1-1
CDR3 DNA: TGTGCCAGTAGTGGGACAGGGGACACTGAAGCTTTCTTT
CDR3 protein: CASSGTGDTEAFF

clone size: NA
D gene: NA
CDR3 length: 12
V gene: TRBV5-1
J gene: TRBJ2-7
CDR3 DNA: TGCGCCAGCAGTGGGAGAGGCGACGAGCAGTACTTC
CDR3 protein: CASSGRGDEQYF

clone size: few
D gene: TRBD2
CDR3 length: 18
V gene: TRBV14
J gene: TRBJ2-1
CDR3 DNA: TGTGCCAGCAGCCAAGTTAAGCGGGGAATTAAAGAGAGCAATGAGCAGTTCTTC
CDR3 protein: CASSQVKRGIKESNEQFF

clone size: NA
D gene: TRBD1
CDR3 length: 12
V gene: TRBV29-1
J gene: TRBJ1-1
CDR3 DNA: TGCAGCGTTGGGACAGGGAGCACTGAAGCTTTCTTT
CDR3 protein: CSVGTGSTEAFF

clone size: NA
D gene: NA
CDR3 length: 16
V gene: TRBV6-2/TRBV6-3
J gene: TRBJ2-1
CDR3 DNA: TGTGCCAGCAGTTACGGCGGACGGGTAGCAGGGAATGAGCAGTTCTTC
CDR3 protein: CASSYGGRVAGNEQFF

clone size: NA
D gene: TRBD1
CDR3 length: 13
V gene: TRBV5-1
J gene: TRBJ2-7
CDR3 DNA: TGCGCCAGCAGCTTCAGGGGGCCCTACGAGCAGTACTTC
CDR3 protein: CASSFRGPYEQYF

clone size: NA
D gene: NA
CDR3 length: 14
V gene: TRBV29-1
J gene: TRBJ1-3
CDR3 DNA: TGCAGCGTTGAGGGGCATCGGTCTGGAAACACCATATATTTT
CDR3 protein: CSVEGHRSGNTIYF

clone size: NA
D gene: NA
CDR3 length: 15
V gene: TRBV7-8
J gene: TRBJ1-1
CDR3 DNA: TGTGCCAGCAGCTCCCGGGACTTATTGCCTGCTGAAGCTTTCTTT
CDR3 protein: CASSSRDLLPAEAFF

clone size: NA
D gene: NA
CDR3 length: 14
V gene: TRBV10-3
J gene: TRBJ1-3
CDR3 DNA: TGTGCCATCAAAGTTGACTTGAGCGGAAACACCATATATTTT
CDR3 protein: CAIKVDLSGNTIYF